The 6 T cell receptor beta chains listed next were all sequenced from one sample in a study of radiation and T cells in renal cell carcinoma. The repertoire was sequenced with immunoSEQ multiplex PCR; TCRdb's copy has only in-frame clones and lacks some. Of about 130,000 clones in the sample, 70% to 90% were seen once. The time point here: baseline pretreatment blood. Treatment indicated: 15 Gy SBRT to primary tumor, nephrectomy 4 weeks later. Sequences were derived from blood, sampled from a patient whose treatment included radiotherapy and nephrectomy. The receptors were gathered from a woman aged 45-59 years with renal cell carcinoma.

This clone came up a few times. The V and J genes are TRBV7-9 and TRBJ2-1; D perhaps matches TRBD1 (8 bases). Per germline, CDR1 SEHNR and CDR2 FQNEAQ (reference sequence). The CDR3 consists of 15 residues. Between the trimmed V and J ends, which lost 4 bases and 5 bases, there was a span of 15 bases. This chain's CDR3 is CASSSNRGGHNEQFF. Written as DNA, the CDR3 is TGTGCCAGCAGCTCGAACAGGGGGGGCCACAATGAGCAGTTCTTC.

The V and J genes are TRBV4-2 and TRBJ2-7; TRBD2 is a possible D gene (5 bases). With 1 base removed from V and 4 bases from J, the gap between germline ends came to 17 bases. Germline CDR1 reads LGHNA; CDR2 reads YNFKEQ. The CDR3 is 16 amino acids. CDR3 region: CASSQGLGLALYEQYF. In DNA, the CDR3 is TGTGCCAGCAGCCAAGGGTTGGGCCTAGCTCTGTACGAGCAGTACTTC.

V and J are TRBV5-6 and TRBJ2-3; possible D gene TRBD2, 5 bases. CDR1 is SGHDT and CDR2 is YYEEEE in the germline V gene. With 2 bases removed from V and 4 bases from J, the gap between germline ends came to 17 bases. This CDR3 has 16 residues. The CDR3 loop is CASSFRGSGSADTQYF. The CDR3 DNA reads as TGTGCCAGCAGCTTTAGAGGGTCAGGTAGCGCAGATACGCAGTATTTT. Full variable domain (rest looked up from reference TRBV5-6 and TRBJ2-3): DAGVTQSPTHLIKTRGQQVTLRCSPKSGHDTVSWYQQALGQGPQFIFQYYEEEERQRGNFPDRFSGHQFPNYSSELNVNALLLGDSALYLCASSFRGSGSADTQYFGPGTRLTVL.

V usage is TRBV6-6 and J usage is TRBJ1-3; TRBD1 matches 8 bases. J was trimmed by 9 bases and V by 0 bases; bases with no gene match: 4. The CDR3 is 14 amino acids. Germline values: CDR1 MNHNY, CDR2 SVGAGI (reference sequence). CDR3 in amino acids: CASSYSRDRTTIYF. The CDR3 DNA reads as TGTGCCAGCAGTTACTCCCGGGACAGGACCACCATATATTTT.

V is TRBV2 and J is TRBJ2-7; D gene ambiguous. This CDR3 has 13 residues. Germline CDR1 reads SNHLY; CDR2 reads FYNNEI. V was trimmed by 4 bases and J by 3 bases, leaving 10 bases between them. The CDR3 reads CASSGGSGYEQYF. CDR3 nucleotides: TGTGCCAGCAGTGGTGGGTCAGGCTACGAGCAGTACTTC.

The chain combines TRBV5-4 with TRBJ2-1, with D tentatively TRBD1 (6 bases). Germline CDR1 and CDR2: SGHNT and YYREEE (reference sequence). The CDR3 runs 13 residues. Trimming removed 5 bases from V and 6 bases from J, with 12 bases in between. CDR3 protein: CASRTDSLNEQFF. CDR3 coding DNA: TGTGCCAGCAGGACGGACAGCCTCAATGAGCAGTTCTTC.